This TCR beta chain was sequenced for a study of shared clonotypes between healthy human individuals. It was into CD45RA+ naive and CD45RA-negative memory subsets that the CD4+ cells were split. The CDR3 runs to 15 residues. The ends were cut back, 1 base at V and 1 base at J, with 9 bases in the middle. The germline V gene encodes CDR1 SGHTA and CDR2 FQGTGA. Generated by immunoSEQ multiplex PCR, the TCRdb table keeps only in-frame clones and is missing some. Of 2 million to 3 million clones listed, under 95% were seen once; the top ten hold roughly 0.36%. The chain carries TRBV7-3 and TRBJ2-3; D could derive from TRBD1 or TRBD2 (5 bases each). This TCR derives from a man younger than 35 in good health. Some clones in this sample may be carry-over from other donors' samples. Sequencing was done on a sample of naive CD4+ T cells from PBMCs. Noted subset: CD45RA+ positively selected. In nucleotides, the CDR3 is TGTGCCAGCAGCTTAATGCAGGGAGGCACAGATACGCAGTATTTT. Translation: CASSLMQGGTDTQYF.